These 19 T cell receptor beta chains share one sample of origin, sequenced in a study of blood T cell repertoires in COVID-19. The protocol was immunoSEQ multiplex PCR, while the TCRdb copy is restricted to in-frame clones and leaves out a portion. This table holds fewer than 200,000 clones, 87% found once. Sequenced input: PBMCs or T cells enriched from blood (not recorded which). These receptors were collected from a human donor with acute COVID-19. The donor label of this sample is uncertain.

The V and J genes are TRBV20-1 and TRBJ2-7; D is unclear. Germline CDR1 DFQATT, CDR2 SNEGSKA (reference sequence). The CDR3 contains 11 residues. The ends were cut back, 2 bases at V and 3 bases at J, with 5 bases in the middle. The CDR3, as DNA: TGCAGTGCTAGATGGAGCTACGAGCAGTACTTC. It translates to CSARWSYEQYF.

The chain uses TRBV2 and TRBJ2-6, with 7 bases aligning to TRBD2. Germline assignment: CDR1 SNHLY and CDR2 FYNNEI. CDR3 length: 19 amino acids. Trimming removed 0 bases from V and 0 bases from J; junction bases left unmatched: 8. DNA for the CDR3: TGTGCCAGCAGTGAAGCGCGGGCACGGACTAGCTCTGGGGCCAACGTCCTGACTTTC. As protein: CASSEARARTSSGANVLTF.

This chain connects TRBV6-5 to TRBJ1-1; 8 positions match TRBD1. Germline CDR1 reads MNHEY; CDR2 reads SVGAGI. The CDR3 runs to 15 residues. Trimming took 0 bases from V and 6 from J; bases not matched to a gene: 6. The CDR3 sequence is CASSYSSRGLAEAFF. The DNA for the CDR3 is TGTGCCAGCAGTTACTCATCCAGGGGGCTTGCTGAAGCTTTCTTT.

V and J are TRBV7-9 and TRBJ2-7, with D tentatively TRBD2 (5 bases). The CDR3 consists of 14 residues. Per germline, CDR1 SEHNR and CDR2 FQNEAQ (reference sequence). Trimming took off 1 base at V and 3 bases at J, with 10 bases between the two ends. CDR3: CASSLGSGIYEQYF. CDR3 DNA: TGTGCCAGCAGCTTAGGCTCGGGGATCTACGAGCAGTACTTC.

V and J are TRBV9 and TRBJ2-7, with 7 bases fitting TRBD1. The germline V gene encodes CDR1 SGDLS and CDR2 YYNGEE. The CDR3 is made up of 14 amino acids. The trim removed 0 bases at V and 3 bases at J, leaving 3 bases unmatched. In nucleotides, the CDR3 is TGTGCCAGCAGCGTAGGTAGGGACAGCTACGAGCAGTACTTC. Translation gives CASSVGRDSYEQYF.

For the CDR3, the DNA is TGTGCCAGCAGCCAAGATCCCGTGGCCGGGTGGAGCGAAAAACTGTTTTTT. Encoded protein: CASSQDPVAGWSEKLFF. The chain is built from TRBV14 and TRBJ1-4, with D hard to call. V gave up 0 bases and J gave up 8 bases, with 19 bases separating them. Looked up from germline, CDR1 is SGHDN and CDR2 is FVKESK. The CDR3 spans 17 residues.

This clone was seen a handful of times. The chain links TRBV6-5 to TRBJ1-5; maybe TRBD1 (5 bases). V lost 6 bases, J lost 0 bases, and 12 bases lay in between. CDR1 is MNHEY and CDR2 is SVGAGI in the germline V gene. The CDR3 has 15 residues. The CDR3 here is CASRRQQYSNQPQHF. CDR3 nucleotides: TGTGCCAGCAGACGACAGCAATATAGCAATCAGCCCCAGCATTTT.

The chain couples TRBV6-5 to TRBJ1-6, with D perhaps TRBD1 (5 bases). There are 14 residues in the CDR3. Germline CDR1 is MNHEY and CDR2 is SVGAGI. V lost 2 bases and J lost 10, with 12 bases in between. CDR3 amino acids: CASSYGGTGSPLHF. The CDR3 DNA sequence: TGTGCCAGCAGTTACGGGGGGACGGGGTCACCCCTCCACTTT.

This clone was detected only a few times. The rearrangement joins TRBV5-1 to TRBJ2-3; D possibly corresponds to TRBD1 (6 bases). CDR1 and CDR2 from the germline V gene are SGHRS and YFSETQ. The CDR3 loop spans 15 amino acids. V was pared by 4 bases and J by 0 bases, with 12 bases between. CDR3 protein: CASSLDSTSTDTQYF. The CDR3 nucleotides are TGCGCCAGCAGCCTGGACAGCACTAGCACAGATACGCAGTATTTT. Using reference TRBV5-1 and TRBJ2-3 for the parts outside the CDR3, the full variable domain is KAGVTQTPRYLIKTRGQQVTLSCSPISGHRSVSWYQQTPGQGLQFLFEYFSETQRNKGNFPGRFSGRQFSNSRSEMNVSTLELGDSALYLCASSLDSTSTDTQYFGPGTRLTVL.

This clone was detected only once. This chain's CDR3 is CASSLGNSGGSTDTQYF. Written as DNA, the CDR3 is TGTGCCAGCAGCTTAGGCAATAGCGGGGGGTCCACAGATACGCAGTATTTT. The chain employs TRBV7-9 and TRBJ2-3; 10 nucleotides match TRBD2. The junction had 6 bases not matched to a gene; V was cut back by 1 base and J by 2 bases. The CDR3 extends over 17 amino acids. Germline-derived CDR1 and CDR2 are SEHNR and FQNEAQ (reference sequence).

This chain joins TRBV29-1 and TRBJ1-1; D is unclear. The CDR3 is made up of 12 amino acids. CDR1 and CDR2 from the germline V gene are SQVTM and ANQGSEA. The V end was cut by 6 bases, the J end by 1 base, with 9 bases between. DNA for the CDR3: TGCAGCGTCCGAGGAGGGAACACTGAAGCTTTCTTT. Its protein product is CSVRGGNTEAFF. Looking up the rest from reference TRBV29-1 and TRBJ1-1 gives the full variable domain: SAVISQKPSRDICQRGTSLTIQCQVDSQVTMMFWYRQQPGQSLTLIATANQGSEATYESGFVIDKFPISRPNLTFSTLTVSNMSPEDSSIYLCSVRGGNTEAFFGQGTRLTVV.

V and J are TRBV10-3 and TRBJ1-2, with 8 bases identical to TRBD1. This CDR3 has 15 amino acids. Germline CDR1 is ENHRY and CDR2 is SYGVKD. V gave up 4 bases and J gave up 4 bases; unmatched junction bases: 8. The CDR3 nucleotides are TGTGCCATCAGTGTAAGGGACAGGTTAATCTATGGCTACACCTTC. Translated: CAISVRDRLIYGYTF.

The count of this clone is one. The chain has TRBV9 and TRBJ2-5; 13 bases align to TRBD2. In germline, CDR1 is SGDLS, CDR2 YYNGEE. Germline trimming cut 3 bases from V and 5 bases from J; bases unmatched to any gene: 7. This CDR3 region has 16 residues. The CDR3 DNA reads TGTGCCAGCAGCGAAACTAGCGGGGGGGCCTGGGAGACCCAGTACTTC. Translating it yields CASSETSGGAWETQYF. Supplemented by reference TRBV9 and TRBJ2-5, the full variable domain reads DSGVTQTPKHLITATGQRVTLRCSPRSGDLSVYWYQQSLDQGLQFLIQYYNGEERAKGNILERFSAQQFPDLHSELNLSSLELGDSALYFCASSETSGGAWETQYFGPGTRLLVL.

The V and J genes are TRBV7-9 and TRBJ1-6; 8 bases agree with TRBD1. Germline values: CDR1 SEHNR, CDR2 FQNEAQ (reference sequence). This CDR3 has 17 amino acids. V trimming: 5 bases; J trimming: 7 bases; junction bases outside the gene matches: 13. This CDR3 is CASSTTGGWGVNSPLHF. DNA of the CDR3: TGTGCCAGCAGCACCACAGGGGGTTGGGGCGTCAATTCACCCCTCCACTTT.

J is TRBJ1-2 and V is TRBV24-1; D may be TRBD1 (6 bases). V dropped 4 bases and J dropped 7 bases, with 9 bases sitting between them. Germline CDR1 is KGHDR and CDR2 is SFDVKD. The CDR3 has 12 residues. In DNA form, the CDR3 reads TGTGCCACCAGTGACAACAGGGCTGGCTACACCTTC. As protein: CATSDNRAGYTF.

This chain joins TRBV20-1 and TRBJ1-3, with D possibly matching TRBD1 (6 bases). Germline CDR1 and CDR2: DFQATT and SNEGSKA (reference sequence). The length of the CDR3 is 13 residues. V was shortened by 3 bases and J by 2 bases, with 8 bases between the two germline ends. The CDR3 nucleotides read TGCAGTGCTAGTCACAGGGCTGGAAACACCATATATTTT. This codes for CSASHRAGNTIYF.

The DNA for the CDR3 is TGTGCCAGCAGCGTAGAAGGGGCCCGGAATGAAAAACTGTTTTTT. Amino acid sequence: CASSVEGARNEKLFF. The chain has TRBV9 and TRBJ1-4; tentative D call: TRBD1 (5 bases). Looked up from germline, CDR1 is SGDLS and CDR2 is YYNGEE. Trimming removed 0 bases from V and 5 bases from J, with 11 bases in between. The CDR3 has 15 amino acids.

The sample holds a few counts of this clone. This chain joins TRBV19 and TRBJ2-7, with 9 bases identical to TRBD2. CDR3 length: 14 amino acids. V was pared by 11 bases and J by 3 bases, with 11 bases of the junction left unmatched. Germline-derived CDR1 and CDR2 are LNHDA and SQIVND (reference sequence). The CDR3 DNA follows: TGTGCCGTCTCCCCCCGACTAGCGGTCTACGAGCAGTACTTC. Protein product: CAVSPRLAVYEQYF.

The J gene is TRBJ1-5, the V gene TRBV27; 8 bases are shared with TRBD1. Germline V gene sequence: CDR1 MNHEY, CDR2 SMNVEV (reference sequence). V was pared by 5 bases and J by 3 bases, with 6 bases of the junction left unmatched. This CDR3 region has 15 residues. CDR3 nucleotide sequence: TGTGCCAGCAGTGCTTCCAGGGGGCTCAATCAGCCCCAGCATTTT. This sequence encodes CASSASRGLNQPQHF.